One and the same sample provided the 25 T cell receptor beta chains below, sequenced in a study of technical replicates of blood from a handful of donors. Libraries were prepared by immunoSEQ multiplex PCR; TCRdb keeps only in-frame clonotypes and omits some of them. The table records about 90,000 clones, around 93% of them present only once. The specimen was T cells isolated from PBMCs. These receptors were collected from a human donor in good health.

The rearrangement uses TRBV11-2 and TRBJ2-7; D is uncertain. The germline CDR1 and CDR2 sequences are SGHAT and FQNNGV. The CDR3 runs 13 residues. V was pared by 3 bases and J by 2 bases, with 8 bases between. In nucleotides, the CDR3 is TGTGCCAGCAGCTTGAACACCGCCTACGAGCAGTACTTC. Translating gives CASSLNTAYEQYF. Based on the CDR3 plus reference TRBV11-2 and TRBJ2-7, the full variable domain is EAGVAQSPRYKIIEKRQSVAFWCNPISGHATLYWYQQILGQGPKLLIQFQNNGVVDDSQLPKDRFSAERLKGVDSTLKIQPAKLEDSAVYLCASSLNTAYEQYFGPGTRLTVT.

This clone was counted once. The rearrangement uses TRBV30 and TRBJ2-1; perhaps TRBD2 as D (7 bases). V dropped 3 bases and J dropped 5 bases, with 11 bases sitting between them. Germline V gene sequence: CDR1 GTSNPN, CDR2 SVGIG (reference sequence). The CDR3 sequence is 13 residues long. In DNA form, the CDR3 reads TGTGCCTGGAGCGGGGGGCCTGACAATGAGCAGTTCTTC. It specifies CAWSGGPDNEQFF.

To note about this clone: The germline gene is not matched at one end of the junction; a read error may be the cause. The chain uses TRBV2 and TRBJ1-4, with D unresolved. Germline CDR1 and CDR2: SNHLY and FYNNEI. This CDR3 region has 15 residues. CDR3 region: CASSEEGGTNEKLFF. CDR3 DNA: TGTGCCAGCAGTGAAGAAGGTGGAACTAATGAAAAATTGTTTTTT.

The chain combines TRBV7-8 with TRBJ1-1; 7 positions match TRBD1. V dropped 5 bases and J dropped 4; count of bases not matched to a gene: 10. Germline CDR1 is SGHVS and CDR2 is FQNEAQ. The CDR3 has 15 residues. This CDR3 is CASSNRQGGFTEAFF. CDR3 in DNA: TGTGCCAGCAGCAACCGACAGGGCGGTTTCACTGAAGCTTTCTTT.

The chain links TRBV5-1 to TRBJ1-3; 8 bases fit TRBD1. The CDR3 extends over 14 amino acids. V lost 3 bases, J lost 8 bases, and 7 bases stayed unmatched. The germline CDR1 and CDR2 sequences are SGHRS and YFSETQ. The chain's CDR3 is CASSSRTGRDTIYF. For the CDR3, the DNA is TGCGCCAGCAGCTCAAGGACAGGGCGGGACACCATATATTTT.

The CDR3 is CASIILDRSGGTEAFF. CDR3 bases: TGTGCCAGCATCATATTGGACAGGAGCGGGGGGACTGAAGCTTTCTTT. The chain couples TRBV27 to TRBJ1-1; TRBD1 matches 7 bases. CDR3 length: 16 amino acids. Germline V CDR1 and CDR2: MNHEY, SMNVEV (reference sequence). Trimming removed 7 bases from V and 5 bases from J; junction bases left unmatched: 16.

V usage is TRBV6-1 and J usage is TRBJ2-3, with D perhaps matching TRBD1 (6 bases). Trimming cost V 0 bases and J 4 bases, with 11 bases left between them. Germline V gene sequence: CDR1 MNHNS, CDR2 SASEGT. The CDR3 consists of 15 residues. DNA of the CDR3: TGTGCCAGCAGTGAAGCGCTTGGGGGCGCAGATACGCAGTATTTT. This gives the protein CASSEALGGADTQYF.

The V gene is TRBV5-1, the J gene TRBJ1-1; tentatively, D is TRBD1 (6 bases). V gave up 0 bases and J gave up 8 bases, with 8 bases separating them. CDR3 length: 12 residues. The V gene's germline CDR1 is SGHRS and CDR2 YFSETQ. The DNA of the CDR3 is TGCGCCAGCAGCTTGGGTGACAGGGAAGCTTTCTTT. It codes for CASSLGDREAFF. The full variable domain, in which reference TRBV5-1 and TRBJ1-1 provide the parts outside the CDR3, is KAGVTQTPRYLIKTRGQQVTLSCSPISGHRSVSWYQQTPGQGLQFLFEYFSETQRNKGNFPGRFSGRQFSNSRSEMNVSTLELGDSALYLCASSLGDREAFFGQGTRLTVV.

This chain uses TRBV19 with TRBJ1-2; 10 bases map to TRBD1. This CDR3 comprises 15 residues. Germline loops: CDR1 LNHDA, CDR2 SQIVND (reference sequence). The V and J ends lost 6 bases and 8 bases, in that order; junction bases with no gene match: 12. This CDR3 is CASRRTGGSERGYTF. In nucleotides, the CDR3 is TGTGCCAGTAGAAGGACAGGGGGAAGTGAGAGGGGCTACACCTTC.

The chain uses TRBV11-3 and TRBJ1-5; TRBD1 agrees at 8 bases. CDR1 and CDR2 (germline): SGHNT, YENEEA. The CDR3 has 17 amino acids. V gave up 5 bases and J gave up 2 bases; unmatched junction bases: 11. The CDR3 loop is CASSTRQGRDGNQPQHF. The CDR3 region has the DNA TGTGCCAGCAGCACCCGACAGGGGAGGGATGGCAATCAGCCCCAGCATTTT.

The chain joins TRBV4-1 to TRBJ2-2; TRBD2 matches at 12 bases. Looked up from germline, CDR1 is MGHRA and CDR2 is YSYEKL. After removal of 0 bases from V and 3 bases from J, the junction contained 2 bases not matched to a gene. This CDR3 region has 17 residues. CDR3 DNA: TGCGCCAGCAGCCAAGAAGGACTAGCGGGGTACACCGGGGAGCTGTTTTTT. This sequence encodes CASSQEGLAGYTGELFF.

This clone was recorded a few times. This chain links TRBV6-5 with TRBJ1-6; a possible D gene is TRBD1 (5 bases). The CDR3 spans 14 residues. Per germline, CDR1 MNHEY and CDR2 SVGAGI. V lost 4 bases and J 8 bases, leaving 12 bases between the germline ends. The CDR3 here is CASSFAGEDSPLHF. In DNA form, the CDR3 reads TGTGCCAGCAGTTTCGCGGGGGAAGATTCACCCCTCCACTTT.

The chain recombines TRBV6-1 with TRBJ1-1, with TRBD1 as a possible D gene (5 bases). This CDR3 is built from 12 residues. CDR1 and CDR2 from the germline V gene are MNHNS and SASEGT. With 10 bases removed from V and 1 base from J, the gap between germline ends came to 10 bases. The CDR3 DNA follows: TGTGCCACGGACAATACGAACACTGAAGCTTTCTTT. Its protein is CATDNTNTEAFF.

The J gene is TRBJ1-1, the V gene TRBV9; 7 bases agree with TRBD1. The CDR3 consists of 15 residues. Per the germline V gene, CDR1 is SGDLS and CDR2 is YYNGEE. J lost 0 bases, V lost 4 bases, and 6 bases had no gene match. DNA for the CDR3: TGTGCCAGCAGCTCCCAGGACAGGATGAACACTGAAGCTTTCTTT. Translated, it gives CASSSQDRMNTEAFF.

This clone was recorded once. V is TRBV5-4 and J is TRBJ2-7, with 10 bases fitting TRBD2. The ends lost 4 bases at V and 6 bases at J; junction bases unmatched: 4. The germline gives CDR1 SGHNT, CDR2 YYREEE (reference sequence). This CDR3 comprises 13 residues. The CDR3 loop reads CASSPGLAAEQYF. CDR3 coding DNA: TGTGCCAGCAGCCCTGGACTAGCGGCCGAGCAGTACTTC.

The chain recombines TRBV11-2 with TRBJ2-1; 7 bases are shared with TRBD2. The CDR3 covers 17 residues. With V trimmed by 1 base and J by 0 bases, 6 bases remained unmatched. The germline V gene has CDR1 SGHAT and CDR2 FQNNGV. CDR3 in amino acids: CASSLVGAGVSYNEQFF. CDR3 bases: TGTGCCAGCAGCTTAGTCGGTGCGGGGGTCTCCTACAATGAGCAGTTCTTC.

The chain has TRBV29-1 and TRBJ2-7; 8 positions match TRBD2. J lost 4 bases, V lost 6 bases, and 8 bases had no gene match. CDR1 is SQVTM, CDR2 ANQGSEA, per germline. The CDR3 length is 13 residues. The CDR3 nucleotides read TGCAGCGTGGGGAGGCTAGCGGGTTACGAGCAGTACTTC. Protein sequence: CSVGRLAGYEQYF.

CDR3 coding DNA: TGTGCCAGCAGCCAATTAGAAGATGGGAACACTGAAGCTTTCTTT. As protein: CASSQLEDGNTEAFF. The chain recombines TRBV7-6 with TRBJ1-1; D gene uncertain. The CDR3 is 15 amino acids. Trimming took off 5 bases at V and 1 base at J, with 14 bases between the two ends. Germline V gene lookup returns CDR1 SGHVS and CDR2 FNYEAQ.

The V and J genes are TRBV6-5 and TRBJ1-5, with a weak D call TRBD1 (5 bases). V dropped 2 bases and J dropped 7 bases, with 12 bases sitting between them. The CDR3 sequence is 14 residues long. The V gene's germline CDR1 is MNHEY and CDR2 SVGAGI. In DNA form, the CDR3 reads TGTGCCAGCAGTTACGGTGGTACAGGCCAGCCCCAGCATTTT. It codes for CASSYGGTGQPQHF.

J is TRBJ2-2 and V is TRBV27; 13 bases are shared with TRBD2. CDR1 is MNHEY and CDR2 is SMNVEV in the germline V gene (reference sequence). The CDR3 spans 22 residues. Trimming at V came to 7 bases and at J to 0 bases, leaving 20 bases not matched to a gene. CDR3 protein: CASTFHLRLAGGGTANTGELFF. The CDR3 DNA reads TGTGCCAGCACCTTCCACCTCAGACTAGCGGGGGGCGGAACCGCGAACACCGGGGAGCTGTTTTTT.

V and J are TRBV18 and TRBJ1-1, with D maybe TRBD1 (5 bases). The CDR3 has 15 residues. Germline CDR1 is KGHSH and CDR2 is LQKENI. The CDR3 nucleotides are TGTGAATCGGTGAGATCGGGGGTGGGGAACACTGAAGCTTTCTTT. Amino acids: CESVRSGVGNTEAFF.

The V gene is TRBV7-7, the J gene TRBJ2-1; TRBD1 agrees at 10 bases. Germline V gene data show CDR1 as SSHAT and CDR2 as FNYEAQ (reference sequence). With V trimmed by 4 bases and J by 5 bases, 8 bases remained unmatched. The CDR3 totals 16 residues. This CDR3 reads CASSSGQGLWHNEQFF. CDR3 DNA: TGTGCCAGCAGCTCGGGACAGGGGCTATGGCACAATGAGCAGTTCTTC.

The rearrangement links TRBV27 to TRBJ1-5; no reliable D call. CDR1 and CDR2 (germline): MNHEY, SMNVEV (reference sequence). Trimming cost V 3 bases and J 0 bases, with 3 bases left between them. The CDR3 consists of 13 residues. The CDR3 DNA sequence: TGTGCCAGCAGTTTCTATAGCAATCAGCCCCAGCATTTT. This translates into CASSFYSNQPQHF.

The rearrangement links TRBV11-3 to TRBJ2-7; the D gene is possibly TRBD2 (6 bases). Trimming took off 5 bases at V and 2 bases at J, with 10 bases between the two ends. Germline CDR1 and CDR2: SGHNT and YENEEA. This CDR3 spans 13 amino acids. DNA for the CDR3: TGTGCCAGCAGCCCGCGGGAAGCCTACGAGCAGTACTTC. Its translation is CASSPREAYEQYF.

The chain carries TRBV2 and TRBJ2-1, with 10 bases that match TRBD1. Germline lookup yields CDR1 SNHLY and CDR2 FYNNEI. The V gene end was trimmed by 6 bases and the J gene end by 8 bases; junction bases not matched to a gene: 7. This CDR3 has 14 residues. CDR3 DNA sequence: TGTGCCAGCAGGACCGGGACAGGGGACGATGAGCAGTTCTTC. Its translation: CASRTGTGDDEQFF.